Presented here are 8 T cell receptor beta chains from one specimen sequenced in a study of T cells in Graves' hyperthyroidism and ophthalmopathy. Amplification of TCR beta CDR3 regions used RNA as the template. First-round RT-PCR targeting the TCR CDR3 was performed with the HTBI primer set. TCRdb independently ran MiXCR on the multiplex PCR reads; one entry per CDR3 protein. The table has fewer than 550,000 distinct CDR3 sequences, approximately 14% seen once. The specimen sequenced was blood. The receptors come from a young woman with Graves' hyperthyroidism.

The sample holds a few counts of this clonotype. The chain is built from TRBV7-6 and TRBJ1-3, with 7 nucleotides matching TRBD1. CDR3 length: 16 residues. The ends lost 5 bases at V and 3 bases at J; junction bases unmatched: 10. The germline CDR1 and CDR2 sequences are SGHVS and FNYEAQ. The CDR3 loop is CASSPGTAGSGNTIYF. In DNA, the CDR3 is TGTGCCAGCAGCCCCGGGACAGCAGGGAGTGGAAACACCATATATTTT.

As concerns this clonotype: One base away lies a much larger clone, so this may be a sequencing read error. CDR3 sequence (DNA): TGTGCCAGCCATGGATTGGGACAGGGATCCGGCTACACCTTC. It yields the protein CASHGLGQGSGYTF. The genes are TRBV2 and TRBJ1-2, with TRBD1 matching 9 bases. J gave up 8 bases and V 8 bases, and 12 bases lay outside the gene matches. The CDR3 totals 14 residues. Germline lookup yields CDR1 SNHLY and CDR2 FYNNEI. The full variable domain, in which reference TRBV2 and TRBJ1-2 provide the parts outside the CDR3, is EPEVTQTPSHQVTQMGQEVILRCVPISNHLYFYWYRQILGQKVEFLVSFYNNEISEKSEIFDDQFSVERPDGSNFTLKIRSTKLEDSAMYFCASHGLGQGSGYTFGSGTRLTVV.

Comments on this clonotype: A read error is possible here, since a much larger clone lies one base away. The V and J genes are TRBV19 and TRBJ2-1; D is perhaps TRBD1 or TRBD2 (5 bases each). Trimming stripped 5 bases from V and 5 bases from J, with 13 bases between. CDR1 LNHDA and CDR2 SQIVND come from the germline V gene (reference sequence). This CDR3 contains 14 residues. The CDR3 sequence is CASSELGAHNEQFF. The CDR3 nucleotides read TGTGCCAGTAGTGAACTAGGGGCCCACAATGAGCAGTTCTTC.

Ten or more counts support this clonotype. This chain links TRBV5-1 with TRBJ1-1, with no clear D. CDR3 length: 14 residues. The germline V gene has CDR1 SGHRS and CDR2 YFSETQ. V dropped 3 bases and J dropped 0 bases, with 9 bases sitting between them. CDR3 DNA: TGCGCCAGCAGCTCCCAGGTTTTGAACACTGAAGCTTTCTTT. It translates to CASSSQVLNTEAFF.

This clonotype was recorded many times. This chain uses TRBV9 with TRBJ1-2, with D possibly being TRBD1 (5 bases). This CDR3 contains 15 residues. The V gene lost 4 bases and the J gene lost 7 bases, with 20 bases spanning the gap. Germline values: CDR1 SGDLS, CDR2 YYNGEE. The CDR3 loop is CASSPRAAGEVGYTF. The CDR3 nucleotides are TGTGCCAGCAGCCCCAGGGCGGCGGGGGAAGTTGGCTACACCTTC.

The sample holds many counts of this clonotype. The rearrangement links TRBV20-1 to TRBJ2-5; no reliable D call. Trimming shortened V by 0 bases and J by 0 bases, and 5 bases separated the two germline ends. Germline lookup yields CDR1 DFQATT and CDR2 SNEGSKA (reference sequence). This CDR3 comprises 13 residues. As DNA, the CDR3 is TGCAGTGCTAGAGATGCTTACCAAGAGACCCAGTACTTC. The encoded protein is CSARDAYQETQYF.

This clonotype was seen many times. The rearrangement joins TRBV3-1 to TRBJ2-5; D not certain. CDR3 length: 15 amino acids. Germline V gives CDR1 LGHDT, CDR2 YNNKEL (reference sequence). V was trimmed by 1 base and J by 7 bases, leaving 16 bases between them. Here the CDR3 reads CASSQGTHSGGTQYF. The CDR3, as DNA: TGTGCCAGCAGCCAAGGGACCCACTCTGGCGGGACCCAGTACTTC.

The V call is TRBV10-2, the J call TRBJ1-1; 7 nucleotides agree with TRBD1. The CDR3 is 15 amino acids. In germline, CDR1 is WSHSY, CDR2 SAAADI. The V and J ends lost 4 bases and 5 bases, in that order; junction bases with no gene match: 10. CDR3 nucleotides: TGCGCCAGCAGTGCACAGGGGTGGATCGGAACTGAAGCTTTCTTT. This translates into CASSAQGWIGTEAFF.